Listed below are T cell receptor beta chains from one sample, sequenced in a study of blood T cell repertoires in COVID-19. Measured with immunoSEQ multiplex PCR; TCRdb has only the in-frame clones, and not every one. The sample holds roughly 200,000 clones; roughly 82% are singletons and the top ten take around 5.7%. The sequenced sample consisted of PBMCs or T cells enriched from blood (not recorded which). These TCRs come from a man aged 35-49 years with acute COVID-19. Each CDR3 is given with its conserved first and last residue. A D gene is named only where the DNA matches it firmly. The size of a clone is reported for some rows only, either as once, few or many, or as a class for expanded clones.

DNA: TGTGCCAGCAGTTTCCCACAGATAAACTATGGCTACACCTTC; CDR3: CASSFPQINYGYTF; size: -; J: TRBJ1-2; D: -; V: TRBV28
DNA: TGTGCCAGCAGTGAATTTGCAGGGAACTATGGCTACACCTTC; CDR3: CASSEFAGNYGYTF; size: -; J: TRBJ1-2; D: -; V: TRBV2
DNA: TGTGCCAGCAGCAAAGTGCGGACCGGGATCATGAACACTGAAGCTTTCTTT; CDR3: CASSKVRTGIMNTEAFF; size: -; J: TRBJ1-1; D: -; V: TRBV21-1
DNA: TGTGCCAGCTCACCACTAGGGGGAGCCCAAGAGACCCAGTACTTC; CDR3: CASSPLGGAQETQYF; size: -; J: TRBJ2-5; D: -; V: TRBV18
DNA: TGTGCCAGCAGTTCCCTAAGAGACAATCAGCCCCAGCATTTT; CDR3: CASSSLRDNQPQHF; size: -; J: TRBJ1-5; D: -; V: TRBV6-5
DNA: TGTGCCAGCAGCCCCCGCGCAGGATTCAATCAGCCCCAGCATTTT; CDR3: CASSPRAGFNQPQHF; size: -; J: TRBJ1-5; D: -; V: TRBV3-1/TRBV3-2
DNA: TGTGCCAGTAGTATAAGGTGGGGCGCGGAAGGCTACACCTTC; CDR3: CASSIRWGAEGYTF; size: -; J: TRBJ1-2; D: -; V: TRBV19
DNA: TGTGCCAGCAGCCACAGTAATTCACCCCTCCACTTT; CDR3: CASSHSNSPLHF; size: -; J: TRBJ1-6; D: -; V: TRBV12-3/TRBV12-4
DNA: TGCGCCAGCAGCCAGCCGGGTGGTCGGAGGTACGAGCAGTACTTC; CDR3: CASSQPGGRRYEQYF; size: -; J: TRBJ2-7; D: -; V: TRBV5-1
DNA: TGTGCCAGCAGTCTATCGACTGGACAGCCCCAGCATTTT; CDR3: CASSLSTGQPQHF; size: -; J: TRBJ1-5; D: -; V: TRBV7-2
DNA: TGTGCCAGCAGCTTGACTACTACGGGAGAGACCCAGTACTTC; CDR3: CASSLTTTGETQYF; size: -; J: TRBJ2-5; D: -; V: TRBV9
DNA: TGTGCCAGCAGCGTATCCGCGACTAGCGGGAGTATTACCGGGGAGCTGTTTTTT; CDR3: CASSVSATSGSITGELFF; size: -; J: TRBJ2-2; D: TRBD2; V: TRBV9
DNA: TGTGCCAGCAGTCCAAGTCCAGTTTTAGCGGGAGTTACCGGGGAGCTGTTTTTT; CDR3: CASSPSPVLAGVTGELFF; size: once; J: TRBJ2-2; D: TRBD2; V: TRBV3-1/TRBV3-2
DNA: TGTGCCAGCCGATCGAGGGGGCACCAAGAGACCCAGTACTTC; CDR3: CASRSRGHQETQYF; size: once; J: TRBJ2-5; D: TRBD1; V: TRBV13
DNA: TGTGCCAGCAGCCGCCCGGGGGACGTCCGCACTGAAGCTTTCTTT; CDR3: CASSRPGDVRTEAFF; size: -; J: TRBJ1-1; D: -; V: TRBV6-5
DNA: TGTGCCAGCAGTGAAGCCCAGAATCAGCCCCAGCATTTT; CDR3: CASSEAQNQPQHF; size: few; J: TRBJ1-5; D: -; V: TRBV6-1
DNA: TGTGCCAGCAGCCTTACGTCGAGGACTGAAGCTTTCTTT; CDR3: CASSLTSRTEAFF; size: -; J: TRBJ1-1; D: -; V: TRBV7-3
DNA: TGTGCCAGCAGACCTGCGGGGTCCTACGAGCAGTACTTC; CDR3: CASRPAGSYEQYF; size: -; J: TRBJ2-7; D: -; V: TRBV6-5
DNA: TGTGCCAGCAATGTGGGCCATTGGAACACTGAAGCTTTCTTT; CDR3: CASNVGHWNTEAFF; size: -; J: TRBJ1-1; D: -; V: TRBV5-6
DNA: TGTGCCAGCAGCCTCAGAAGGGGGGTGGGTAGCGGGAGGTTTAATGAGCAGTTCTTC; CDR3: CASSLRRGVGSGRFNEQFF; size: once; J: TRBJ2-1; D: TRBD2; V: TRBV9
DNA: TGCGCCAGCGGACAGGCGGGTCGAGCGTATGGCTACACCTTC; CDR3: CASGQAGRAYGYTF; size: -; J: TRBJ1-2; D: TRBD1; V: TRBV4-3
DNA: TGTGCCAGCGCCCTGCAGGGGGCTTACGAGCAGTACTTC; CDR3: CASALQGAYEQYF; size: -; J: TRBJ2-7; D: TRBD1; V: TRBV28
DNA: TGTGCCAGCAGTCCCCAGATCTACGAGCAGTACTTC; CDR3: CASSPQIYEQYF; size: -; J: TRBJ2-7; D: -; V: TRBV28
DNA: TGTGCCAGCAGTGATCCCGGGTCAAGGGGGCAAAACTATGGCTACACCTTC; CDR3: CASSDPGSRGQNYGYTF; size: -; J: TRBJ1-2; D: TRBD1; V: TRBV6-1
DNA: TGTGCCAGCAGTGTATTGCGTGGTAATCAGCCCCAGCATTTT; CDR3: CASSVLRGNQPQHF; size: -; J: TRBJ1-5; D: -; V: TRBV28